This TCR beta chain was sequenced for a study of blood T cells in healthy people across ages. About the study: Per every two T cells, about one barcoded beta molecule was captured by template switching. Study-level points and caveats: From one million sequenced T cells, diversity estimates were lower bounds.

This clonotype was found a few times. Its antigen is not identified. Alongside a J-beta primer mix, a sample-barcoded 5' primer served in a second PCR lasting roughly 6 to 12 cycles. MiXCR, run by TCRdb on the 5' RACE reads, gives a single entry per CDR3 protein. Among 1,800,000 or so distinct CDR3 sequences listed, around 42% were seen once. The CDR3 contains 13 residues. Total RNA extracted from each sample amounted to at least 6 micrograms. This chain connects TRBV12-3 or TRBV12-4 to TRBJ2-5; TRBD2 aligns across 10 bases. The end of the DNA is better explained by TRBJ2-7, so the J call may be wrong. The TCR sequence derives from a human donor in good health. The sequenced material came from blood. In DNA, the CDR3 is TGTGCCAGCAGCCCGGGACTAGCGTTCGAGCAGTACTTC. Translation: CASSPGLAFEQYF.